These 6 T cell receptor beta chains originate from one sample sequenced in a study of early T cells in non-severe SARS-CoV-2 infection. Using its own MiXCR run on the 5' RACE reads, TCRdb lists one record per CDR3 protein. In the table there are about 26,000 distinct CDR3 sequences, approximately 4.1% of which are singletons. Material for sequencing was whole blood. These receptors were collected from an adult who was a healthcare worker with PCR-confirmed SARS-CoV-2 infection or an uninfected control (not recorded which).

This clonotype ranks as medium-sized (0.01 to 0.1%). The chain has TRBV20-1 and TRBJ2-7; TRBD1 matches 9 bases. Germline lookup yields CDR1 DFQATT and CDR2 SNEGSKA (reference sequence). V gave up 3 bases and J gave up 3 bases; unmatched junction bases: 3. This CDR3 has 13 residues. CDR3 residues: CSARGDRDYEQYF. CDR3 nucleotides: TGCAGTGCTAGGGGGGACAGGGACTACGAGCAGTACTTC.

This clonotype was seen many times. The rearrangement links TRBV14 to TRBJ1-3; D is uncertain. Trimming stripped 4 bases from V and 0 bases from J, with 10 bases between. The germline CDR1 and CDR2 sequences are SGHDN and FVKESK. This CDR3 region has 15 residues. CDR3 coding DNA: TGTGCCAGCAGCCCACTCTACACCTCTGGAAACACCATATATTTT. Residues: CASSPLYTSGNTIYF.

This rearrangement joins TRBV29-1 to TRBJ2-1, with D possibly TRBD1 on 6 matching bases. CDR1 SQVTM and CDR2 ANQGSEA come from the germline V gene. The CDR3 is made up of 14 amino acids. V dropped 5 bases and J dropped 8 bases, with 19 bases sitting between them. This CDR3 is CSVPQGSQGDEQFF. CDR3 DNA sequence: TGCAGCGTTCCCCAGGGGTCCCAAGGGGATGAGCAGTTCTTC.

The rearrangement uses TRBV5-1 and TRBJ2-5; 9 positions agree with TRBD2. This CDR3 has 15 residues. With 1 base clipped from V and 0 bases from J, the junction kept 1 base outside the gene matches. The V gene's germline CDR1 is SGHRS and CDR2 YFSETQ. Here the CDR3 reads CASSLPSGDQETQYF. In nucleotides, the CDR3 is TGCGCCAGCAGCTTGCCTAGCGGGGACCAAGAGACCCAGTACTTC.

This clonotype has more than one count but fewer than ten. Written as DNA, the CDR3 is TGTGCCACCAGCAGAGAGGGACTAGCGGGACCCCCGAAGCAGTTCTTC. Encoded protein: CATSREGLAGPPKQFF. This chain connects TRBV15 to TRBJ2-1, with 13 positions matching TRBD2. This CDR3 is built from 16 residues. With V trimmed by 0 bases and J by 11 bases, 7 bases remained unmatched. The germline CDR1 and CDR2 sequences are LNHNV and YYDKDF (reference sequence).

This clonotype was counted many times. The V gene is TRBV5-4, the J gene TRBJ2-2; possibly TRBD1 for D (5 bases). The CDR3 contains 14 residues. V lost 6 bases and J lost 2, with 11 bases in between. From germline, CDR1 is SGHNT and CDR2 YYREEE (reference sequence). CDR3 residues: CASTQGINTGELFF. CDR3 DNA sequence: TGTGCCAGCACCCAGGGTATCAACACCGGGGAGCTGTTTTTT.